Shown below are 32 T cell receptor beta chains from a single sample sequenced in a study of blood T cell repertoires in COVID-19. Clones were read by immunoSEQ multiplex PCR, and TCRdb kept only the in-frame ones, dropping some. The table has just over 60,000 clones, around 85% seen once. The sequenced sample was peripheral blood. These receptor sequences come from a woman of 80 years or more with active or convalescent COVID-19.

This chain links TRBV7-2 with TRBJ1-2; D is possibly TRBD1 (5 bases). CDR3 length equals 14 residues. Trimming shortened V by 7 bases and J by 5 bases, and 17 bases separated the two germline ends. CDR1 is SGHTA and CDR2 is FQGNSA in the germline V gene. The CDR3 loop is CASTSMRGGYGYTF. CDR3 sequence (DNA): TGTGCCAGCACCTCGATGAGGGGAGGATATGGCTACACCTTC. The full variable domain, in which reference TRBV7-2 and TRBJ1-2 provide the parts outside the CDR3, is GAGVSQSPSNKVTEKGKDVELRCDPISGHTALYWYRQSLGQGLEFLIYFQGNSAPDKSGLPSDRFSAERTGGSVSTLTIQRTQQEDSAVYLCASTSMRGGYGYTFGSGTRLTVV.

This clone was observed a handful of times. J is TRBJ1-5 and V is TRBV10-2, with 12 positions matching TRBD1. Looked up from germline, CDR1 is WSHSY and CDR2 is SAAADI. V lost 6 bases, J lost 3 bases, and 6 bases stayed unmatched. The CDR3 has 16 residues. CDR3 sequence reads: CASRPGTGGPNQPQHF. The CDR3 nucleotides read TGCGCCAGCAGACCCGGGACAGGGGGCCCCAATCAGCCCCAGCATTTT.

The chain recombines TRBV29-1 with TRBJ2-1, with D tentatively TRBD1 (7 bases). The germline V gene encodes CDR1 SQVTM and CDR2 ANQGSEA. The CDR3 runs 14 residues. Trimming shortened V by 3 bases and J by 9 bases, and 18 bases separated the two germline ends. The CDR3 nucleotides read TGCAGCGTTGACCCTGACGCAGGGGGGAGTGAGCAGTTCTTC. Residues: CSVDPDAGGSEQFF.

The chain is built from TRBV9 and TRBJ1-1, with D unresolved. CDR1 is SGDLS, CDR2 YYNGEE, per germline. The CDR3 has 19 amino acids. Trimming pared 0 bases from V and 1 base from J, leaving 22 bases between. CDR3 protein: CASSVDTSGFIGSNTEAFF. CDR3 sequence (DNA): TGTGCCAGCAGCGTAGACACGTCGGGGTTTATCGGGTCGAACACTGAAGCTTTCTTT.

This chain links TRBV11-3 with TRBJ1-2; 9 bases are a match to TRBD1. J lost 4 bases, V lost 4 bases, and 4 bases had no gene match. Per the germline V gene, CDR1 is SGHNT and CDR2 is YENEEA. CDR3 size: 14 residues. The CDR3 is CASSSDRGTYGYTF. The CDR3, as DNA: TGTGCCAGCAGCTCGGACAGGGGCACCTATGGCTACACCTTC. Variable domain in full (rest from reference TRBV11-3 and TRBJ1-2): EAGVVQSPRYKIIEKKQPVAFWCNPISGHNTLYWYLQNLGQGPELLIRYENEEAVDDSQLPKDRFSAERLKGVDSTLKIQPAELGDSAVYLCASSSDRGTYGYTFGSGTRLTVV.

CDR3 nucleotides: TGCGCCAGCAGCTGGACGACAGTCTCTGGGGCCAACGTCCTGACTTTC. Residues: CASSWTTVSGANVLTF. The rearrangement uses TRBV5-1 and TRBJ2-6; D is perhaps TRBD1 (5 bases). CDR3 size: 16 residues. The germline V gene encodes CDR1 SGHRS and CDR2 YFSETQ. The V end was cut by 3 bases, the J end by 0 bases, with 10 bases between.

This clone was observed a handful of times. V and J are TRBV4-2 and TRBJ1-6; TRBD1 matches 8 bases. The CDR3 is made up of 15 amino acids. Germline values: CDR1 LGHNA, CDR2 YNFKEQ. Trimming took 1 base from V and 10 from J; bases not matched to a gene: 6. The CDR3 DNA reads as TGTGCCAGCAGCCAAGTCTCACAGGGGGACTCACCCCTCCACTTT. Encoded protein: CASSQVSQGDSPLHF.

This clone was seen only once. J is TRBJ1-2 and V is TRBV19; a possible D gene is TRBD1 (6 bases). The CDR3 extends over 13 amino acids. V shed 3 bases and J shed 6 bases, with 11 bases lying between them. Per germline, CDR1 LNHDA and CDR2 SQIVND (reference sequence). CDR3 sequence reads: CASSISGDHGYTF. CDR3 nucleotide sequence: TGTGCCAGTAGTATCTCAGGGGATCATGGCTACACCTTC.

The chain has TRBV30 and TRBJ1-2; D ambiguous. The V end was cut by 3 bases, the J end by 8 bases, with 13 bases between. CDR1 is GTSNPN and CDR2 is SVGIG in the germline V gene (reference sequence). This CDR3 has 12 amino acids. The CDR3 coding sequence is TGTGCCTGGAGCCCCGGGGAGGGCGGCTACACCTTC. This translates into CAWSPGEGGYTF.

The CDR3 protein is CASRPGGSGSYGYTF. The CDR3, as DNA: TGTGCCAGCAGGCCGGGGGGGTCCGGGAGCTATGGCTACACCTTC. The chain uses TRBV6-5 and TRBJ1-2; D may be TRBD1 (5 bases). The CDR3 sequence is 15 residues long. Germline assignment: CDR1 MNHEY and CDR2 SVGAGI. The germline V and J ends were trimmed by 6 bases and 4 bases, with 18 bases remaining between them.

The chain combines TRBV6-4 with TRBJ2-6, with a weak D call TRBD2 (5 bases). The V gene's germline CDR1 is MRHNA and CDR2 SNTAGT. CDR3 length equals 13 residues. The ends were cut back, 3 bases at V and 12 bases at J, with 12 bases in the middle. CDR3 sequence: CASSEAGRGVLTF. CDR3 in DNA: TGTGCCAGCAGTGAGGCGGGTAGAGGCGTCCTGACTTTC.

The chain is built from TRBV5-1 and TRBJ2-7, with D maybe TRBD2 (6 bases). Germline V gene data show CDR1 as SGHRS and CDR2 as YFSETQ. V lost 2 bases to trimming and J lost 5 bases, with 11 bases between them. This CDR3 has 13 residues. The CDR3 region is CASSLAAGNEQYF. Here the CDR3 DNA reads TGCGCCAGCAGCTTAGCCGCGGGAAACGAGCAGTACTTC. The complete variable domain, with remaining parts taken from reference TRBV5-1 and TRBJ2-7, reads KAGVTQTPRYLIKTRGQQVTLSCSPISGHRSVSWYQQTPGQGLQFLFEYFSETQRNKGNFPGRFSGRQFSNSRSEMNVSTLELGDSALYLCASSLAAGNEQYFGPGTRLTVT.

The chain links TRBV5-5 to TRBJ2-1; 9 positions match TRBD2. The V gene's germline CDR1 is SGHKS and CDR2 YYEKEE (reference sequence). The CDR3 loop spans 20 amino acids. The ends lost 3 bases at V and 1 base at J; junction bases unmatched: 17. CDR3 in DNA: TGTGCCAGCAGCTCCCAACTACGGCGGGGGGGCCCAATTTCCTACAATGAGCAGTTCTTC. It specifies CASSSQLRRGGPISYNEQFF.

The V call is TRBV12-3 or TRBV12-4, the J call TRBJ1-3; TRBD1 aligns across 8 bases. After removal of 8 bases from V and 4 bases from J, the junction contained 4 bases not matched to a gene. CDR3 length: 13 residues. CDR3 sequence (DNA): TGTGCCAGCTTGACAGGGGTCGGAAACACCATATATTTT. This codes for CASLTGVGNTIYF.

The chain is built from TRBV4-1 and TRBJ2-7; D possibly corresponds to TRBD2 (7 bases). CDR1 and CDR2 (germline): MGHRA, YSYEKL. CDR3 length equals 13 residues. V was shortened by 9 bases and J by 3 bases, with 15 bases between the two germline ends. The CDR3 DNA reads as TGCGCCAGGTGGGGGGGCGTTGGCTACGAGCAGTACTTC. Protein product: CARWGGVGYEQYF.

This rearrangement joins TRBV15 to TRBJ1-2; 7 bases are a match to TRBD1. V lost 2 bases to trimming and J lost 8 bases; unmatched junction nucleotides: 11. Germline CDR1 LNHNV, CDR2 YYDKDF (reference sequence). The CDR3 is 15 residues long. The CDR3 bases are TGTGCCACCAGCAGATACTCTACAGGGGTAGGAGGCTACACCTTC. It codes for CATSRYSTGVGGYTF.

The chain employs TRBV6-5 and TRBJ2-3; D may be TRBD2 (6 bases). Germline values: CDR1 MNHEY, CDR2 SVGAGI. CDR3 size: 16 residues. Trimming removed 4 bases from V and 7 bases from J, with 21 bases in between. CDR3 coding DNA: TGTGCCAGCAGTTTCGGGACTCCTTTATATACCTATACGCAGTATTTT. Amino acids: CASSFGTPLYTYTQYF.

The chain links TRBV5-6 to TRBJ1-2, with D unclear. The V end lost 2 bases, the J end lost 3 bases, and 5 bases lay between the germline ends. Germline V gene data show CDR1 as SGHDT and CDR2 as YYEEEE. This CDR3 region has 12 residues. CDR3 DNA: TGTGCCAGCAGCTTCGAGTACTATGGCTACACCTTC. It codes for CASSFEYYGYTF.

This clone has just a few counts. V usage is TRBV2 and J usage is TRBJ1-4; TRBD1 matches at 9 bases. Germline values: CDR1 SNHLY, CDR2 FYNNEI. CDR3 length equals 15 residues. The V segment lost 8 bases and the J segment 8 bases; nucleotides outside the gene matches: 12. CDR3 coding DNA: TGTGCCAGCGACCGCTTGGGACAGGGTAGAGAAAAACTGTTTTTT. This encodes CASDRLGQGREKLFF.

The genes are TRBV19 and TRBJ1-4; a weak D match, TRBD1 (6 bases). Germline CDR1 is LNHDA and CDR2 is SQIVND (reference sequence). The germline V and J ends were trimmed by 2 bases and 6 bases, with 16 bases remaining between them. The length of the CDR3 is 16 residues. The CDR3 region is CASSIPRRGADEKLFF. The CDR3 DNA follows: TGTGCCAGTAGTATACCCCGCAGGGGCGCGGATGAAAAACTGTTTTTT.

This chain connects TRBV6-2 or TRBV6-3 to TRBJ1-2; 7 bases align to TRBD1. Losses at the gene ends were 4 bases for V and 6 bases for J; bases not matched to a gene: 5. In germline, CDR1 is MNHEY, CDR2 SVGEGT. The CDR3 length is 13 residues. The CDR3: CASSSSGTDGYTF. DNA of the CDR3: TGTGCCAGCAGTTCGTCGGGGACAGATGGCTACACCTTC.

V is TRBV10-3 and J is TRBJ1-2; the D is unclear. The germline gives CDR1 ENHRY, CDR2 SYGVKD. V was trimmed by 8 bases and J by 2 bases, leaving 6 bases between them. The CDR3 covers 11 residues. CDR3 nucleotides: TGTGCCATCGGCAGAAACTATGGCTACACCTTC. Amino acids: CAIGRNYGYTF.

V usage is TRBV4-1 and J usage is TRBJ2-2; D gene unclear. The V end was cut by 4 bases, the J end by 6 bases, with 15 bases between. This CDR3 contains 15 residues. From germline, CDR1 is MGHRA and CDR2 YSYEKL. The CDR3 reads CASSPSMVPSGELFF. CDR3 DNA: TGCGCCAGCAGCCCGAGTATGGTCCCATCCGGGGAGCTGTTTTTT.

The CDR3 sequence: CASSEIRDRGRGNTEAFF. CDR3 in DNA: TGCGCCAGCAGTGAGATCCGGGACAGGGGGCGAGGAAACACTGAAGCTTTCTTT. The chain recombines TRBV10-2 with TRBJ1-1, with 12 positions matching TRBD1. The V segment lost 2 bases and the J segment 2 bases; nucleotides outside the gene matches: 9. The CDR3 has 18 amino acids. Germline CDR1 and CDR2: WSHSY and SAAADI.

The chain links TRBV9 to TRBJ1-2; D is perhaps TRBD1 (6 bases). Trimming shortened V by 1 base and J by 6 bases, and 13 bases separated the two germline ends. In germline, CDR1 is SGDLS, CDR2 YYNGEE. The CDR3 length is 14 residues. As DNA, the CDR3 is TGTGCCAGCAGCGTAACCATACAGGGCGATGGCTACACCTTC. This translates into CASSVTIQGDGYTF.

This chain joins TRBV28 and TRBJ1-5; 7 bases agree with TRBD1. V gave up 6 bases and J gave up 5 bases; unmatched junction bases: 10. Germline V gives CDR1 MDHEN, CDR2 SYDVKM. This CDR3 is 15 amino acids long. The CDR3 here is CASSVRGWGDQPQHF. The CDR3 DNA reads TGTGCCAGCAGCGTCAGGGGGTGGGGGGATCAGCCCCAGCATTTT.

The rearrangement uses TRBV10-3 and TRBJ2-7; 9 bases line up with TRBD1. CDR1 is ENHRY, CDR2 SYGVKD, per germline. J was trimmed by 0 bases and V by 6 bases; bases with no gene match: 3. The CDR3 extends over 14 amino acids. This CDR3 reads CAIRGQGSSYEQYF. In nucleotides, the CDR3 is TGTGCCATCAGAGGACAGGGGAGCTCCTACGAGCAGTACTTC.

The chain combines TRBV6-5 with TRBJ1-2; D uncertain. The CDR3 is 13 amino acids. Trimming stripped 5 bases from V and 7 bases from J, with 14 bases between. CDR1 MNHEY and CDR2 SVGAGI come from the germline V gene. CDR3 in DNA: TGTGCCAGCAGTCCCCGAGGAGCGCGTGGCTACACCTTC. As protein: CASSPRGARGYTF.

V usage is TRBV5-6 and J usage is TRBJ2-7; the D gene is possibly TRBD1 (6 bases). Germline-derived CDR1 and CDR2 are SGHDT and YYEEEE. V dropped 3 bases and J dropped 0 bases, with 16 bases sitting between them. The CDR3 runs to 16 residues. CDR3 loop: CASSWLGAQSSYEQYF. The CDR3 DNA sequence: TGTGCCAGCAGCTGGCTGGGGGCGCAGAGCTCCTACGAGCAGTACTTC.

The V call is TRBV19, the J call TRBJ1-5, with 9 bases that match TRBD1. CDR1 LNHDA and CDR2 SQIVND come from the germline V gene (reference sequence). V shed 10 bases and J 2 bases; nucleotides not matched to a gene: 9. The CDR3 consists of 15 residues. The CDR3 spells CATRTGGEGNQPQHF. As DNA, the CDR3 is TGTGCCACTCGAACAGGGGGCGAGGGCAATCAGCCCCAGCATTTT.

The genes are TRBV5-1 and TRBJ1-2; 8 bases align to TRBD1. V trimming: 4 bases; J trimming: 8 bases; junction bases outside the gene matches: 10. Per the germline V gene, CDR1 is SGHRS and CDR2 is YFSETQ. This CDR3 contains 14 residues. The DNA of the CDR3 is TGCGCCAGCAGCCGTGGACAGGGAGTGGGAGGCTACACCTTC. This gives the protein CASSRGQGVGGYTF.

This clone was counted between two and nine times. CDR3 protein: CASSLGTAYEQYF. CDR3 bases: TGTGCCAGCAGCTTAGGGACAGCCTACGAGCAGTACTTC. J is TRBJ2-7 and V is TRBV7-2; possible D gene TRBD1, 6 bases. Trimming took 1 base from V and 2 from J, leaving 6 bases between them. Germline V lookup: CDR1 SGHTA, CDR2 FQGNSA. There are 13 residues in the CDR3.